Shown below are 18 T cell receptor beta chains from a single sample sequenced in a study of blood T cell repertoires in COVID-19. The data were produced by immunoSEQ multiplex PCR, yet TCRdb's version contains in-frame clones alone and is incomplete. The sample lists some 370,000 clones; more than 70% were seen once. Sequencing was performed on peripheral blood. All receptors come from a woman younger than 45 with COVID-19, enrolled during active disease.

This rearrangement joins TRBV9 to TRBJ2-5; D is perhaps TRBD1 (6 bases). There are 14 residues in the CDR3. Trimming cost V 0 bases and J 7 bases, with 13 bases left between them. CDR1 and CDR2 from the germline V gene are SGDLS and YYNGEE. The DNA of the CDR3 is TGTGCCAGCAGCGTAGGAGCAGGGGTGGGGACCCAGTACTTC. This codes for CASSVGAGVGTQYF.

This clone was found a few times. CDR3 in DNA: TGCGCCAGCAGCCAAGCTGGGGCCGCCTACGAGCAGTACTTC. Translation gives CASSQAGAAYEQYF. The chain carries TRBV4-1 and TRBJ2-7; D may be TRBD1 (5 bases). Germline lookup yields CDR1 MGHRA and CDR2 YSYEKL. CDR3 size: 14 residues. Deletions cut 1 base from V and 2 bases from J, with 9 bases between.

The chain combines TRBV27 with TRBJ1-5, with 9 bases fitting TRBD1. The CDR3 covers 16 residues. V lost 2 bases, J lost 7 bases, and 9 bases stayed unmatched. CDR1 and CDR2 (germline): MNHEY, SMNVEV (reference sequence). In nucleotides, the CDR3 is TGTGCCAGCAGTTTAGCCCTACCCGGGACAGGGCAGCCCCAGCATTTT. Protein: CASSLALPGTGQPQHF.

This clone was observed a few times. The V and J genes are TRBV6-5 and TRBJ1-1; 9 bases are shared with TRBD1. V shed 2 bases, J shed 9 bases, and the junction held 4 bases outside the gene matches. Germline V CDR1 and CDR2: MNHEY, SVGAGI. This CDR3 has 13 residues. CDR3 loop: CASSYGDRAQAFF. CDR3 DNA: TGTGCCAGCAGTTACGGGGACAGGGCCCAAGCTTTCTTT.

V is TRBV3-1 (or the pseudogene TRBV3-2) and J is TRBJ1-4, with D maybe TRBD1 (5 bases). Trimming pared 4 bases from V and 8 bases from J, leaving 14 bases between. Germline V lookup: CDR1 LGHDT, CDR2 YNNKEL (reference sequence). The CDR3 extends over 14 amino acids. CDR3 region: CASSPGPGQEKLFF. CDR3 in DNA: TGTGCCAGCAGCCCCGGGCCAGGGCAAGAAAAACTGTTTTTT.

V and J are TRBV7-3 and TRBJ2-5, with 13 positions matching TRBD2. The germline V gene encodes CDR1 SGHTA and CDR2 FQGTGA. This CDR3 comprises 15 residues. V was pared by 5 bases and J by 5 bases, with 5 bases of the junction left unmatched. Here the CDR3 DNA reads TGTGCCAGCAGCCTCGGACTAGCGGGAGTCGAGACCCAGTACTTC. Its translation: CASSLGLAGVETQYF. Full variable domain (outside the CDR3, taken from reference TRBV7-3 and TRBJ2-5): GAGVSQTPSNKVTEKGKYVELRCDPISGHTALYWYRQSLGQGPEFLIYFQGTGAADDSGLPNDRFFAVRPEGSVSTLKIQRTERGDSAVYLCASSLGLAGVETQYFGPGTRLLVL.

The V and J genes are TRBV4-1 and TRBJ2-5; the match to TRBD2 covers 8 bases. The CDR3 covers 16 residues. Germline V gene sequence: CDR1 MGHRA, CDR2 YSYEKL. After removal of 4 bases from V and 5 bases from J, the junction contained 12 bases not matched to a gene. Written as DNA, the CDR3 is TGCGCCAGCAGCCCAGCCGAAGCGGGAGTCGGTGAGACCCAGTACTTC. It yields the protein CASSPAEAGVGETQYF.

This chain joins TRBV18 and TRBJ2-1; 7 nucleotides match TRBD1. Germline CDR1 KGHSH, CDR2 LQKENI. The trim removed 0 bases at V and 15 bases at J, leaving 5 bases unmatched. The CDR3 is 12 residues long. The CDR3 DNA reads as TGTGCCAGCTCACCACCGCAAGGGGACAGGTTCTTC. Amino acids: CASSPPQGDRFF.

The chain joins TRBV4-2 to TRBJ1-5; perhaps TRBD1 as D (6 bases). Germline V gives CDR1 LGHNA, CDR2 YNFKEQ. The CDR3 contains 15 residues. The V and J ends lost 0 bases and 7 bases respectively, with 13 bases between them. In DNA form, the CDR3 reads TGTGCCAGCAGCCAAGATTGGTCAGGGGAACAGCCCCAGCATTTT. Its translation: CASSQDWSGEQPQHF.

The CDR3 here is CASGVSSGTNEQFF. The CDR3 region has the DNA TGTGCTAGTGGTGTCTCTAGCGGAACCAATGAGCAGTTCTTC. The chain couples TRBV12-5 to TRBJ2-1, with TRBD2 matching 7 bases. V was pared by 5 bases and J by 6 bases, with 7 bases of the junction left unmatched. Germline values: CDR1 LGHNT, CDR2 FRNRAP. The CDR3 length is 14 residues.

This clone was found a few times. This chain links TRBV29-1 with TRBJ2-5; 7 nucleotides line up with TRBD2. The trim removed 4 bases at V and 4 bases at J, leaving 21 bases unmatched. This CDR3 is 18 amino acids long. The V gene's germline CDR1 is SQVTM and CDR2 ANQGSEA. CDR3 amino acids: CSVAPGVAGDFEGETQYF. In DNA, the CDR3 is TGCAGCGTTGCCCCGGGTGTGGCGGGAGATTTTGAGGGAGAGACCCAGTACTTC.

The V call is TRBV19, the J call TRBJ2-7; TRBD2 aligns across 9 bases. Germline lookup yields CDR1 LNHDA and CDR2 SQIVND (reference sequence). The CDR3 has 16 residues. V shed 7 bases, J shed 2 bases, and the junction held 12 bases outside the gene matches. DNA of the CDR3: TGTGCCAGTAAATTAGCGGGAGAACCCCCCACCTACGAGCAGTACTTC. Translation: CASKLAGEPPTYEQYF.

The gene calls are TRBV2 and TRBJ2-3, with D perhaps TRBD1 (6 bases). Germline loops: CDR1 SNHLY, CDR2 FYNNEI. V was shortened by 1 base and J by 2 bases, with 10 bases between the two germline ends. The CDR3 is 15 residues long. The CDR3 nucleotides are TGTGCCAGCAGTGAAGGGACAGTGTACACAGATACGCAGTATTTT. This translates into CASSEGTVYTDTQYF.

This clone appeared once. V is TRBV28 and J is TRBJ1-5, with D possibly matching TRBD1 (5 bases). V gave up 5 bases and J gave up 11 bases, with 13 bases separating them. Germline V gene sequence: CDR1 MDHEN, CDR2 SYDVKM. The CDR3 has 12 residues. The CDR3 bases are TGTGCCAGCAGTCTCCCTCGGGGGGCCCAGCATTTT. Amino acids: CASSLPRGAQHF.

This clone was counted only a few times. The CDR3: CASSFSRDQPQHF. DNA for the CDR3: TGTGCCAGCAGCTTTTCGAGGGATCAGCCCCAGCATTTT. The chain carries TRBV11-2 and TRBJ1-5; no reliable D call. V lost 3 bases and J 5 bases, leaving 8 bases between the germline ends. CDR1 SGHAT and CDR2 FQNNGV come from the germline V gene. The CDR3 covers 13 residues.

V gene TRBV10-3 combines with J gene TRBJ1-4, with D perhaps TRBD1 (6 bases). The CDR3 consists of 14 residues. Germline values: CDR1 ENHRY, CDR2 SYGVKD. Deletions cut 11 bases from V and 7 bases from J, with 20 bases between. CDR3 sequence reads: CASRGGLGAEKLFF. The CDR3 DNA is TGTGCCTCCAGAGGGGGTTTGGGCGCTGAAAAACTGTTTTTT.

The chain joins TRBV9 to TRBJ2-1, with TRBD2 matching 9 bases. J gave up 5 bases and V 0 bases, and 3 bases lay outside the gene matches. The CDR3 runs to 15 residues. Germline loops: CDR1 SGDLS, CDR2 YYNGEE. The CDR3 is CASSVVAGVDNEQFF. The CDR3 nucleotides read TGTGCCAGCAGCGTAGTAGCGGGAGTCGACAATGAGCAGTTCTTC.

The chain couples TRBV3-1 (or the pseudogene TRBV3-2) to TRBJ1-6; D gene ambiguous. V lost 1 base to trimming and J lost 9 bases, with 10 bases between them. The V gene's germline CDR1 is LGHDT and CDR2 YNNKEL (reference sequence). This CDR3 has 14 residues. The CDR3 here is CASSQGANGSPLHF. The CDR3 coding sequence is TGTGCCAGCAGCCAAGGGGCGAACGGTTCACCCCTCCACTTT.